One sample yielded the 8 T cell receptor beta chains listed below, sequenced in a study of Ad26.COV2.S vaccination and SARS-CoV-2 variants. The treatment denotes: approximately 18 received Ad26.COV2.S at low or high dose, single or two shots; five or six received placebo; per-sample allocation not given. Following the first vaccine or placebo injection, samples were taken on day 63. Libraries were prepared by immunoSEQ multiplex PCR; TCRdb keeps only in-frame clonotypes and omits some of them. The repertoire holds fewer than 400,000 clones, with around 81% as singletons. The sample here was peripheral blood, taken in a trial of Ad26.COV2.S vaccine versus placebo. The receptors originated from a person aged 18 to 65 who received the Ad26.COV2.S COVID-19 vaccine or a placebo.

V gene TRBV24-1 combines with J gene TRBJ1-5, with TRBD1 matching over 9 bases. V lost 5 bases and J lost 1; bases outside the gene matches: 8. The germline gives CDR1 KGHDR, CDR2 SFDVKD. This CDR3 spans 17 amino acids. The DNA for the CDR3 is TGTGCCACCAGTGGGGGGGACAGGGAGAAGAGCAATCAGCCCCAGCATTTT. Its translation: CATSGGDREKSNQPQHF.

The chain employs TRBV5-1 and TRBJ2-7, with 7 bases identical to TRBD2. Germline V gene data show CDR1 as SGHRS and CDR2 as YFSETQ. The CDR3 consists of 16 residues. Germline trimming cut 4 bases from V and 1 base from J; bases unmatched to any gene: 11. CDR3 sequence: CASSRSGAGDSYEQYF. The DNA of the CDR3 is TGCGCCAGCAGCCGCAGTGGCGCGGGGGATTCCTACGAGCAGTACTTC.

V is TRBV30 and J is TRBJ2-7; D possibly matches TRBD1 or TRBD2 (5 bases each). V lost 1 base, J lost 2 bases, and 18 bases lay in between. Germline loops: CDR1 GTSNPN, CDR2 SVGIG (reference sequence). The CDR3 length is 16 residues. The DNA of the CDR3 is TGTGCCTGGAGTGCTCCGTTGTTCAGAGGGGCCTACGAGCAGTACTTC. The encoded protein is CAWSAPLFRGAYEQYF.

The V and J genes are TRBV15 and TRBJ2-4; weak D call: TRBD1 (5 bases). Germline loops: CDR1 LNHNV, CDR2 YYDKDF (reference sequence). CDR3 length equals 15 residues. The V end lost 0 bases, the J end lost 2 bases, and 8 bases lay between the germline ends. CDR3 bases: TGTGCCACCAGCAGAGACAGGGTATCCAAAAACATTCAGTACTTC. Amino acids: CATSRDRVSKNIQYF. Combining the CDR3 with reference TRBV15 and TRBJ2-4 gives the whole variable domain DAMVIQNPRYQVTQFGKPVTLSCSQTLNHNVMYWYQQKSSQAPKLLFHYYDKDFNNEADTPDNFQSRRPNTSFCFLDIRSPGLGDTAMYLCATSRDRVSKNIQYFGAGTRLSVL.

This CDR3 reads CSVVGQGETYGYTF. DNA of the CDR3: TGCAGCGTTGTTGGGCAGGGGGAGACCTATGGCTACACCTTC. The gene calls are TRBV29-1 and TRBJ1-2; TRBD1 matches at 7 bases. Trimming removed 4 bases from V and 4 bases from J; junction bases left unmatched: 9. The germline CDR1 and CDR2 sequences are SQVTM and ANQGSEA. The CDR3 spans 14 residues. The complete variable domain, with remaining parts taken from reference TRBV29-1 and TRBJ1-2, reads SAVISQKPSRDICQRGTSLTIQCQVDSQVTMMFWYRQQPGQSLTLIATANQGSEATYESGFVIDKFPISRPNLTFSTLTVSNMSPEDSSIYLCSVVGQGETYGYTFGSGTRLTVV.

This clone was seen a handful of times. The gene calls are TRBV6-5 and TRBJ1-2; D is possibly TRBD1 (5 bases). The V end lost 4 bases, the J end lost 1 base, and 16 bases lay between the germline ends. Germline V gives CDR1 MNHEY, CDR2 SVGAGI. There are 16 residues in the CDR3. CDR3 sequence (DNA): TGTGCCAGCAGTTCCCTCTGGGGGGGAAGTAACTATGGCTACACCTTC. Amino acids: CASSSLWGGSNYGYTF.

This clone was picked up a small number of times. J is TRBJ2-3 and V is TRBV9, with D possibly being TRBD1 (6 bases). The CDR3 contains 15 residues. Per germline, CDR1 SGDLS and CDR2 YYNGEE. The V end was cut by 3 bases, the J end by 4 bases, with 15 bases between. The CDR3: CASSGYRVEADTQYF. The CDR3 bases are TGTGCCAGCAGCGGATACAGGGTGGAAGCAGATACGCAGTATTTT. Full variable domain (rest looked up from reference TRBV9 and TRBJ2-3): DSGVTQTPKHLITATGQRVTLRCSPRSGDLSVYWYQQSLDQGLQFLIQYYNGEERAKGNILERFSAQQFPDLHSELNLSSLELGDSALYFCASSGYRVEADTQYFGPGTRLTVL.

The chain links TRBV6-4 to TRBJ2-5; tentatively, D is TRBD2 (5 bases). Trimming removed 11 bases at V and 1 base at J, with 8 bases between. The CDR3 spans 11 residues. Germline CDR1 reads MRHNA; CDR2 reads SNTAGT. The CDR3 is CALRGQETQYF. The DNA of the CDR3 is TGTGCCCTCCGGGGCCAAGAGACCCAGTACTTC.